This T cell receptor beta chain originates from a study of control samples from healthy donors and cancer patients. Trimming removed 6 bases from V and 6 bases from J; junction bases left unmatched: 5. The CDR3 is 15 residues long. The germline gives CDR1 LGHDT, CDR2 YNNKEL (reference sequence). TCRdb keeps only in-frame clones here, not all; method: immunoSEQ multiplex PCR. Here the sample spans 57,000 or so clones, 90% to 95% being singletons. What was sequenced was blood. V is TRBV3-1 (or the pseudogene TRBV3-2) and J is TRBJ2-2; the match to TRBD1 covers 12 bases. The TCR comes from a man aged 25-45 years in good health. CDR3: CASSPGQGASGELFF. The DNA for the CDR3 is TGTGCCAGCAGTCCGGGACAGGGGGCCTCCGGGGAGCTGTTTTTT.